The rows below give T cell receptor beta chains drawn from one sample of a study of response to subunit inactivated influenza vaccine. A single record per CDR3 protein comes from TCRdb applying MiXCR to the RT-PCR reads. The sample lists 500,000 to 600,000 distinct CDR3 sequences, about an eighth occurring once. The specimen was PBMCs from blood, collected on the day of vaccination. The source of these receptors is a man in his fifties who received an inactivated influenza vaccine. Each CDR3 is given without its conserved first and last residue. Clone size appears in some rows only: once, few, many, or a class for an expanded clone.

v_gene	j_gene	len	abundance	CDR3aa
TRBV28	TRBJ1-2	12	few	ASSLPGLLYGYT
TRBV29-1	TRBJ1-5	12	few	SVSGPAENQPQH
TRBV7-2	TRBJ2-1	14	many	ASSRQGARFYNEQF
TRBV10-3	TRBJ2-1	13	.	AITRLAGVFDEQF
TRBV5-1	TRBJ2-1	12	few	ASSGTSGRNEQF
TRBV12-3/TRBV12-4	TRBJ2-1	14	few	ASTLGRGWGYNEQF
TRBV20-1	TRBJ2-7	12	.	SARDLGLTGEQY
TRBV5-1	TRBJ2-7	15	.	ASSLTGGGLLSYEQY
TRBV5-1	TRBJ2-3	13	few	ASSLGGFSTDTQY
TRBV12-3/TRBV12-4	TRBJ2-7	15	.	ASSLTPLPAGGDEQY
TRBV20-1	TRBJ2-1	13	.	SAQGLAGPYNEQF
TRBV24-1	TRBJ2-5	9	.	ATSEQETQY
TRBV6-2/TRBV6-3	TRBJ2-7	13	few	ASSPFEARFGEQY
TRBV7-9	TRBJ1-2	11	few	ASSLAGGEGYT
TRBV7-7	TRBJ2-5	14	.	ASSLRTSGGQETQY
TRBV9	TRBJ2-3	14	few	ASSVVGTSSTDTQY
TRBV20-1	TRBJ2-5	11	many	SARGTDQETQY
TRBV30	TRBJ2-7	11	.	ALDIVLSYEQY
TRBV5-1	TRBJ2-7	13	.	ASSRWTGGTYEQY
TRBV7-8	TRBJ2-3	14	.	ASSFPTSGRVDTQY
TRBV20-1	TRBJ1-2	12	many	SASGTQANYGYT
TRBV4-3	TRBJ2-1	14	.	ASSPTSGGPGNEQF